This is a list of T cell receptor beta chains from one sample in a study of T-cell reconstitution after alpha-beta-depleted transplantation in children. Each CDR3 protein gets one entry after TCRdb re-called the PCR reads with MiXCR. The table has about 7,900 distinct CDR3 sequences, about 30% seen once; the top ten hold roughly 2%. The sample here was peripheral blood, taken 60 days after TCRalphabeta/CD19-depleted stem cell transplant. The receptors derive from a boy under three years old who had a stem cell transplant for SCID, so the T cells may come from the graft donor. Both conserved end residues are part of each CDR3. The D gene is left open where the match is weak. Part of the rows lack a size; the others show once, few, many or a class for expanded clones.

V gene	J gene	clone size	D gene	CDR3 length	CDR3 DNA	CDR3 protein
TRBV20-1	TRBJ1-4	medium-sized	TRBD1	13	TGCAGTGCAAACAGGGGGCTGGGTGAAAAACTGTTTTTT	CSANRGLGEKLFF
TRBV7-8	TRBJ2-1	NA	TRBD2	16	TGTGCCAGCAGCTATAAAGGACTAGCGCGGCACAATGAGCAGTTCTTC	CASSYKGLARHNEQFF
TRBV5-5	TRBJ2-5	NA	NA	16	TGTGCCAGCAGCTTGAGCCGGACAGTTACCCAAGAGACCCAGTACTTC	CASSLSRTVTQETQYF
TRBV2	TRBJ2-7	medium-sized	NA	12	TGTGCCAGCCGCAGGTTCTCCTACGAGCAGTACTTC	CASRRFSYEQYF
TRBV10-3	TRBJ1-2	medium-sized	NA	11	TGTGCCATCGAAGCCTCTATTGGCTACACCTTC	CAIEASIGYTF
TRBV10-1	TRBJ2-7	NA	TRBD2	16	TGCGCCAGCAGTGAGTCTCTAGCGGGAGAGTGGTACGAGCAGTACTTC	CASSESLAGEWYEQYF
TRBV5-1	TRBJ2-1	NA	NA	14	TGCGCCAGCAGCTTGGTACTAGCAGGCAATGAGCAGTTCTTC	CASSLVLAGNEQFF
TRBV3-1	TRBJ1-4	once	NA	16	TGTGCCTCCAGGCGACAGGTCGCGCCCCTTAATGAAAAACTGTTTTTT	CASRRQVAPLNEKLFF
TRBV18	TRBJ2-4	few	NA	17	TGTGCCAGCTCACCACTCCCCGCTGATGAAGGGAAAAACATTCAGTACTTC	CASSPLPADEGKNIQYF
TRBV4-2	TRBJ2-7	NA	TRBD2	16	TGTGCCAGCAGCCTCTGGAGCGGGAGCTACTCCTACGAGCAGTACTTC	CASSLWSGSYSYEQYF
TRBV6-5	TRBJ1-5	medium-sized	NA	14	TGTGCCAGCGGCTCGTCGGGGAAGAATCAGCCCCAGCATTTT	CASGSSGKNQPQHF
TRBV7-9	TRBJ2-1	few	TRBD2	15	TGTGCCAGCAGCAAGGACCTAGCGGGCTACAATGAGCAGTTCTTC	CASSKDLAGYNEQFF
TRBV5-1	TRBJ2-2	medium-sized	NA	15	TGCGCCAGCGGCCACAGGGCCCCGGGCACCGGGGAGCTGTTTTTT	CASGHRAPGTGELFF
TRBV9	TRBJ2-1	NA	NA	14	TGTGCCAGCAGCGTAGACGTAGCGCCGAATGAGCAGTTCTTC	CASSVDVAPNEQFF
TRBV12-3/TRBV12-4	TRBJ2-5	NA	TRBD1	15	TGTGCCAGCAGTTCTTGGACAGGGATCCAAGAGACCCAGTACTTC	CASSSWTGIQETQYF
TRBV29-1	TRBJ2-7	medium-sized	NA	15	TGCAGCGTTAAAAATCGGGACACTCGTACCTACGAGCAGTACTTC	CSVKNRDTRTYEQYF
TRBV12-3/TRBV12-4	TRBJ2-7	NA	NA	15	TGTGCCAGCAGTTTATCGCGGGGTAACTCCTACGAGCAGTACTTC	CASSLSRGNSYEQYF
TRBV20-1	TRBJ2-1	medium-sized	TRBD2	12	TGCAGGACTAGCGGGGGGGCCGGTGAGCAGTTCTTC	CRTSGGAGEQFF
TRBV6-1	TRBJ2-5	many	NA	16	TGTGCCAGCAGTGATCTTCGGTGGCACCTTCAAGAGACCCAGTACTTC	CASSDLRWHLQETQYF
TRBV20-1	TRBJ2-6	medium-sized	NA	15	TGCAGTGCTAGTAGACGGGAGCGTGGGGCCAACGTCCTGACTTTC	CSASRRERGANVLTF
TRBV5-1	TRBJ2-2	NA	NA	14	TGCGCCAGCAACCCTAGCGCGAACACCGGGGAGCTGTTTTTT	CASNPSANTGELFF
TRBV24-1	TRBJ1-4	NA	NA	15	TGTGCCACCAGTGATACAAGGGAGGCTAATGAAAAACTGTTTTTT	CATSDTREANEKLFF
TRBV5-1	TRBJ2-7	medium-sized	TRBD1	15	TGCGCCACCCGACAGGGGGTGGCCCCTTCCTACGAGCAGTACTTC	CATRQGVAPSYEQYF
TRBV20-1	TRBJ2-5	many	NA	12	TGCAGTGCCCAATCGGGGCGGGAGACCCAGTACTTC	CSAQSGRETQYF
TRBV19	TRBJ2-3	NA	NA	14	TGTGCCAGTAGTACCGGGTTTAGCACAGATACGCAGTATTTT	CASSTGFSTDTQYF
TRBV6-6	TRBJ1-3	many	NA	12	TGTGCCAGCCAGATTCCTGGAAACACCATATATTTT	CASQIPGNTIYF
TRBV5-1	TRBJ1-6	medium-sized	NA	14	TGCGCCAGCAGCTTGATACAGGGAGGTTCACCCCTCCACTTT	CASSLIQGGSPLHF
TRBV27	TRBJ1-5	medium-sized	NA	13	TGTGCCAGCAGCCCGCGGCGCAATCAGCCCCAGCATTTT	CASSPRRNQPQHF
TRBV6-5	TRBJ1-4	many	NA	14	TGTGCCAGCAGATTGGTCCCAACTAATGAAAAACTGTTTTTT	CASRLVPTNEKLFF
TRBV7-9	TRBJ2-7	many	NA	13	TGTGCCAGCAGCTTAAAGGGGCCTTACGAGCAGTACTTC	CASSLKGPYEQYF
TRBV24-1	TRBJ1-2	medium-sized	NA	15	TGTGCCACCAGTGATTTGTGGGGAAGCGTTCCTGGCTACACCTTC	CATSDLWGSVPGYTF
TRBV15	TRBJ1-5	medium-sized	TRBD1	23	TGTGCCACCAGCAGAGATCATAGAGGATGGGAGACAGGGGACAAATGGGAGTATCAGCCCCAGCATTTT	CATSRDHRGWETGDKWEYQPQHF
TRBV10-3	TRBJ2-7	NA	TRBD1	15	TGTGCCATCAGTGAGTCCCCAGGGGGCGGCTACGAGCAGTACTTC	CAISESPGGGYEQYF
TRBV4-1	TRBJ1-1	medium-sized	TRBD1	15	TGCGCCAGCAGCCGCAGGACAGGTAGGGACACTGAAGCTTTCTTT	CASSRRTGRDTEAFF
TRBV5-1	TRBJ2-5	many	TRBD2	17	TGCGCCAGCAGCTTGGTCTTACTAGCGGGGGGGCCCGGGACCCAGTACTTC	CASSLVLLAGGPGTQYF
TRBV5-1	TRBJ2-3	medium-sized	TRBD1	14	TGCGCCAGCAGCCAAAGACAGGGGTCAGATACGCAGTATTTT	CASSQRQGSDTQYF
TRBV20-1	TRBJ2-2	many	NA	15	TGCAGTGCTAGAGCTGGACAGAAAAAGGGCGGGGAGCTGTTTTTT	CSARAGQKKGGELFF
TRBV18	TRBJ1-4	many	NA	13	TGTGCCAGCTCACCAGTAAGGGTCGGAAAACTGTTTTTT	CASSPVRVGKLFF
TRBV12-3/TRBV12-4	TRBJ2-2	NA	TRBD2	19	TGTGCCTTCAGTTTAGCGCGGCTCGGCGGGAGGGCCTGTACCGGGGAGCTGTTTTTT	CAFSLARLGGRACTGELFF
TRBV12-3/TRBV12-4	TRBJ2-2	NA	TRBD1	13	TGTGCCAGCAAGGGGGCAAGTACCGGGGAGCTGTTTTTT	CASKGASTGELFF
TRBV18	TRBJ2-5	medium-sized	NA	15	TGTGCCAGCTCACCACGGACAGACGTTCAAGAGACCCAGTACTTC	CASSPRTDVQETQYF
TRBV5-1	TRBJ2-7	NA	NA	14	TGCGCCAGCAGCTTGTTGTGGGGGGCTTTCGAGCAGTACTTC	CASSLLWGAFEQYF
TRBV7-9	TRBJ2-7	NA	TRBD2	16	TGTGCCAGCAGCCACAGCGGGAGGGCCTCTTCCTACGAGCAGTACTTC	CASSHSGRASSYEQYF
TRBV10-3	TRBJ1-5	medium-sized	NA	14	TGTGCCATCAGTGGACAGTATAGCAATCAGCCCCAGCATTTT	CAISGQYSNQPQHF